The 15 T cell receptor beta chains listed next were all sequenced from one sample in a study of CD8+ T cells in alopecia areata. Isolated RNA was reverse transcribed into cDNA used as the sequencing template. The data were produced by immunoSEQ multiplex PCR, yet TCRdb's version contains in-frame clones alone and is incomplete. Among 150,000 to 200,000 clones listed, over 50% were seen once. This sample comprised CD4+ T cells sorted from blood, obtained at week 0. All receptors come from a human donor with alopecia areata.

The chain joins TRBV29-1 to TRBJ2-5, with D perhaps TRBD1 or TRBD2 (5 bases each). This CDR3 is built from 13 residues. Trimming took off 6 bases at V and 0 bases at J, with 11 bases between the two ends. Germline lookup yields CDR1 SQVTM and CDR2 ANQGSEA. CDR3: CSVLRDHQETQYF. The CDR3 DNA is TGCAGCGTGCTACGGGACCACCAAGAGACCCAGTACTTC.

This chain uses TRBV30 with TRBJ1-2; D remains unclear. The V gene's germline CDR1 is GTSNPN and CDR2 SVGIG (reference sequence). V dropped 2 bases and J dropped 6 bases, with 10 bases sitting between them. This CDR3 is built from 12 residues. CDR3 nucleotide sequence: TGTGCCTGGAGTCCCCGGGATCATGGCTACACCTTC. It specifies CAWSPRDHGYTF.

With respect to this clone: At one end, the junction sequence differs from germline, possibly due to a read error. The DNA of the CDR3 is TGTGCTAGCAGCCTCGACAGGGCTCAGCCCCAGCATTTT. Encoded protein: CASSLDRAQPQHF. The chain joins TRBV7-7 to TRBJ1-5; 7 bases match TRBD1. Germline V CDR1 and CDR2: SSHAT, FNYEAQ (reference sequence). The CDR3 loop spans 13 amino acids. Filled out from reference TRBV7-7 and TRBJ1-5, the complete variable domain reads GAGVSQSPRYKVTKRGQDVTLRCDPISSHATLYWYQQALGQGPEFLTYFNYEAQPDKSGLPSDRFSAERPEGSISTLTIQRTEQRDSAMYRCASSLDRAQPQHFGDGTRLSIL.

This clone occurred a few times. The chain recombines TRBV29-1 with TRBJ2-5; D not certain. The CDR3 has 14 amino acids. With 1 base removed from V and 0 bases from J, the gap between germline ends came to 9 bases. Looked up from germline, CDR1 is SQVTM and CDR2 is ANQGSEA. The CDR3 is CSVEGWANQETQYF. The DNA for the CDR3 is TGCAGCGTTGAAGGCTGGGCTAACCAAGAGACCCAGTACTTC.

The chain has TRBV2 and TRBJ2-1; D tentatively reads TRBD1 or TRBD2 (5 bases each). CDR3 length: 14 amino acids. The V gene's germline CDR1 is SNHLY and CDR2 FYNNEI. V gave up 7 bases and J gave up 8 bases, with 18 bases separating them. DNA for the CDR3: TGTGCCAGCACTACCGGGGCCTACTCCCATGAGCAGTTCTTC. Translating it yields CASTTGAYSHEQFF.

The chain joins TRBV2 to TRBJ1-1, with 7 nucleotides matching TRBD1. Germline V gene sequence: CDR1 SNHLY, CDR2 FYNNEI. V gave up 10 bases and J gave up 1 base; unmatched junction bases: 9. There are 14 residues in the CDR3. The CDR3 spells CATQLTGKNTEAFF. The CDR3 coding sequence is TGTGCCACCCAGCTGACAGGGAAGAACACTGAAGCTTTCTTT.

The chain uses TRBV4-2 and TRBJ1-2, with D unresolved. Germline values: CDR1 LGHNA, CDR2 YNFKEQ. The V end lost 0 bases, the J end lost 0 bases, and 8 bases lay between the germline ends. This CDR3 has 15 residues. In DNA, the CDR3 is TGTGCCAGCAGCCAAGATCCTCAAGCTAACTATGGCTACACCTTC. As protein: CASSQDPQANYGYTF.

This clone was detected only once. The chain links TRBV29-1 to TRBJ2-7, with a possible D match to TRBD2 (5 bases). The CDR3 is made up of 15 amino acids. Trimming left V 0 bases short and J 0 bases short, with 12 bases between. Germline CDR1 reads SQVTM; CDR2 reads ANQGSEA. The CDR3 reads CSVEDEGGSSYEQYF. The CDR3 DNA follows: TGCAGCGTTGAAGATGAGGGCGGTAGCTCCTACGAGCAGTACTTC.

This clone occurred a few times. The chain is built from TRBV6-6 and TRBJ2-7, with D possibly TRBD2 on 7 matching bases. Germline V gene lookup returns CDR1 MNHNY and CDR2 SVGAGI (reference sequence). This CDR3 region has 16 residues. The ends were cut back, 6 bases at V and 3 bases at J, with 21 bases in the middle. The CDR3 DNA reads TGTGCCAGCAGGGACGCGGGGGCTAGCGCTGTCTACGAGCAGTACTTC. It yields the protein CASRDAGASAVYEQYF.

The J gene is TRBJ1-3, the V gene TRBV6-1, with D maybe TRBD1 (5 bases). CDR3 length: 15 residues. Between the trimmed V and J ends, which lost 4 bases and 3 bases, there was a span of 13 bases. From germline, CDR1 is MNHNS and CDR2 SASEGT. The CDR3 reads CASSADREYGNTIYF. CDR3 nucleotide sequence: TGTGCCAGCAGTGCTGACAGAGAATATGGAAACACCATATATTTT.

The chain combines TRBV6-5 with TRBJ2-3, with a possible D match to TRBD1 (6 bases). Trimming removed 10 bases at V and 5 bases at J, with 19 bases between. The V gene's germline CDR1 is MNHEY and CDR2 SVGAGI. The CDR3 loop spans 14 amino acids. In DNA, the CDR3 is TGTGCCATCCAAAGTTGGGGGCAGGGAGATACGCAGTATTTT. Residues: CAIQSWGQGDTQYF.

CDR3 in DNA: TGCGCCAGCAGCCAAGGCGTTGTCCCGGGACTAGAGAGCGATACGCAGTATTTT. Translated, it gives CASSQGVVPGLESDTQYF. The chain uses TRBV4-1 and TRBJ2-3; 8 bases agree with TRBD2. CDR1 is MGHRA, CDR2 YSYEKL, per germline. The CDR3 has 18 amino acids. J gave up 6 bases and V 1 base, and 15 bases lay outside the gene matches.

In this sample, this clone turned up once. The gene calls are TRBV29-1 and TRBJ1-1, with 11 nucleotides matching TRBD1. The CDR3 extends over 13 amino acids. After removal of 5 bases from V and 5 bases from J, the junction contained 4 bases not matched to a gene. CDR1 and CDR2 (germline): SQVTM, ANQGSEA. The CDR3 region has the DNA TGCAGCGTTTGGGGGGACAGGGGGACTGAAGCTTTCTTT. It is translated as CSVWGDRGTEAFF.

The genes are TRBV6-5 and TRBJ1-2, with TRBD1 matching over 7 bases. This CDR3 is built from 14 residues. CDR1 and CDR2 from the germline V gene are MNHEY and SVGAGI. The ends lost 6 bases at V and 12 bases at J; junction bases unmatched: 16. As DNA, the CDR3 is TGTGCCAGCAGAAGGACAGGCCTCTCCCTGGTAGACACCTTC. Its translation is CASRRTGLSLVDTF.

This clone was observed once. DNA of the CDR3: TGCGCCAGCAAGGGGACACCCTCTAATGAAAAACTGTTTTTT. It encodes CASKGTPSNEKLFF. The chain recombines TRBV5-1 with TRBJ1-4, with D perhaps matching TRBD1 (6 bases). The CDR3 contains 14 residues. Germline assignment: CDR1 SGHRS and CDR2 YFSETQ. Deletions cut 6 bases from V and 3 bases from J, with 12 bases between.